These 26 T cell receptor beta chains were all obtained from the same sample, sequenced in a study of blood T cells in healthy people across ages. The authors ran a second PCR of roughly 6 to 12 cycles using a sample-barcoded 5' primer and a J-beta primer mix. TCRdb ran MiXCR on the 5' RACE reads and lists one entry per CDR3 protein. The sample lists hundreds of thousands of distinct CDR3 sequences; roughly 58% were seen once. What was sequenced was blood. Every receptor here comes from a man in his sixties in good health.

The gene calls are TRBV2 and TRBJ2-1, with 15 bases that match TRBD2. The germline gives CDR1 SNHLY, CDR2 FYNNEI. The CDR3 totals 16 residues. After removal of 6 bases from V and 5 bases from J, the junction contained 5 bases not matched to a gene. CDR3 DNA sequence: TGTGCCAGCAGAGGACTAGCGGGGGGGCACGACAATGAGCAGTTCTTC. This codes for CASRGLAGGHDNEQFF. The whole variable domain, remainder taken from reference TRBV2 and TRBJ2-1, is EPEVTQTPSHQVTQMGQEVILRCVPISNHLYFYWYRQILGQKVEFLVSFYNNEISEKSEIFDDQFSVERPDGSNFTLKIRSTKLEDSAMYFCASRGLAGGHDNEQFFGPGTRLTVL.

The chain is built from TRBV18 and TRBJ2-2, with 10 bases identical to TRBD2. The CDR3 extends over 17 amino acids. Germline V lookup: CDR1 KGHSH, CDR2 LQKENI. V lost 2 bases and J lost 7; bases outside the gene matches: 10. The CDR3 here is CASSPVSVAGGIGELFF. CDR3 sequence (DNA): TGTGCCAGCTCACCAGTTTCGGTAGCGGGAGGAATCGGGGAGCTGTTTTTT. Supplemented by reference TRBV18 and TRBJ2-2, the full variable domain reads NAGVMQNPRHLVRRRGQEARLRCSPMKGHSHVYWYRQLPEEGLKFMVYLQKENIIDESGMPKERFSAEFPKEGPSILRIQQVVRGDSAAYFCASSPVSVAGGIGELFFGEGSRLTVL.

CDR3 nucleotides: TGCGCCAGCAGCCCCGGACACGGCAATCAGCCCCAGCATTTT. It is translated as CASSPGHGNQPQHF. The J gene is TRBJ1-5, the V gene TRBV5-1, with D perhaps matching TRBD1 (5 bases). V was cut by 4 bases and J by 2 bases, with 10 bases left in between. Germline CDR1 and CDR2: SGHRS and YFSETQ. The CDR3 extends over 14 amino acids.

V gene TRBV12-3 or TRBV12-4 combines with J gene TRBJ1-2, with TRBD1 as a possible D gene (5 bases). The V end was cut by 6 bases, the J end by 8 bases, with 16 bases between. The CDR3 extends over 13 amino acids. This chain's CDR3 is CASSPTSGDGYTF. The DNA of the CDR3 is TGTGCCAGCAGCCCTACTTCCGGGGACGGCTACACCTTC.

The V call is TRBV14, the J call TRBJ2-7; no reliable D call. Germline V CDR1 and CDR2: SGHDN, FVKESK. The V end was cut by 2 bases, the J end by 3 bases, with 14 bases between. This CDR3 spans 15 amino acids. The CDR3 sequence: CASSQNHGPFYEQYF. As DNA, the CDR3 is TGTGCCAGCAGCCAAAACCACGGACCCTTCTACGAGCAGTACTTC.

This clonotype was picked up a small number of times. The chain uses TRBV18 and TRBJ2-5; maybe TRBD2 (6 bases). The CDR3 has 14 residues. Germline CDR1 and CDR2: KGHSH and LQKENI. Deletions cut 3 bases from V and 5 bases from J, with 13 bases between. In DNA form, the CDR3 reads TGTGCCAGCTCACCGTCCCAACTAGCCGAGACCCAGTACTTC. It translates to CASSPSQLAETQYF.

The V gene is TRBV15, the J gene TRBJ2-7; TRBD2 is a possible D gene (7 bases). CDR1 LNHNV and CDR2 YYDKDF come from the germline V gene (reference sequence). V was trimmed by 0 bases and J by 4 bases, leaving 10 bases between them. The CDR3 is 14 residues long. The CDR3 sequence is CATSRDRGGYEQYF. CDR3 nucleotide sequence: TGTGCCACCAGCAGAGATAGGGGGGGGTACGAGCAGTACTTC. Full variable domain (missing parts from reference TRBV15 and TRBJ2-7): DAMVIQNPRYQVTQFGKPVTLSCSQTLNHNVMYWYQQKSSQAPKLLFHYYDKDFNNEADTPDNFQSRRPNTSFCFLDIRSPGLGDTAMYLCATSRDRGGYEQYFGPGTRLTVT.

This clonotype appeared many times. This chain joins TRBV12-3 or TRBV12-4 and TRBJ2-7; TRBD1 agrees at 11 bases. V lost 3 bases and J lost 4; bases outside the gene matches: 2. The CDR3 loop spans 14 amino acids. The chain's CDR3 is CASSLRDRGYEQYF. CDR3 DNA sequence: TGTGCCAGCAGTTTGAGGGACAGGGGGTACGAGCAGTACTTC.

There are a few counts of this clonotype. The rearrangement joins TRBV29-1 to TRBJ2-7, with 8 bases that match TRBD1. Germline CDR1 reads SQVTM; CDR2 reads ANQGSEA. The CDR3 covers 12 residues. The V gene end was trimmed by 6 bases and the J gene end by 3 bases; junction bases not matched to a gene: 4. CDR3 region: CSVRDRIYEQYF. The CDR3 DNA is TGCAGCGTACGGGACAGGATCTACGAGCAGTACTTC.

This clonotype has a handful of counts. The chain uses TRBV2 and TRBJ1-2, with TRBD1 identical over 11 bases. The CDR3 extends over 12 amino acids. V lost 6 bases and J lost 7; bases outside the gene matches: 1. CDR1 is SNHLY and CDR2 is FYNNEI in the germline V gene. The CDR3 DNA reads as TGTGCCAGCAGGGGACAGGGGGGTGGCTACACCTTC. Translated, it gives CASRGQGGGYTF.

The chain has TRBV6-1 and TRBJ1-1, with D uncertain. CDR3 length: 12 residues. V was trimmed by 4 bases and J by 4 bases, leaving 7 bases between them. Germline CDR1 reads MNHNS; CDR2 reads SASEGT. The CDR3 nucleotides read TGTGCCAGCAGTGGTGGTGGCACTGAAGCTTTCTTT. It specifies CASSGGGTEAFF.

This sequence joins TRBV4-1 and TRBJ2-7, with 8 bases identical to TRBD1. CDR1 and CDR2 (germline): MGHRA, YSYEKL. The CDR3 length is 15 residues. V lost 1 base to trimming and J lost 5 bases; unmatched junction nucleotides: 7. The CDR3 loop is CASSQVPQGEDEQYF. The CDR3, as DNA: TGCGCCAGCAGCCAAGTACCACAGGGGGAGGACGAGCAGTACTTC.

V is TRBV21-1 and J is TRBJ1-4; the D segment call TRBD1 is taken from the table without a DNA check. TRBV21-1 is a recognized pseudogene. CDR3 length equals 13 residues. The CDR3 reads CAAPRATNEKLFF. The CDR3 DNA is TGTGCCGCTCCCCGGGCAACTAATGAAAAACTGTTTTTT.

Ten or more counts support this clonotype. V gene TRBV7-2 combines with J gene TRBJ2-5; no reliable D call. The V gene lost 0 bases and the J gene lost 0 bases, with 8 bases spanning the gap. CDR1 and CDR2 from the germline V gene are SGHTA and FQGNSA. The CDR3 consists of 15 residues. CDR3 loop: CASSLALVNQETQYF. For the CDR3, the DNA is TGTGCCAGCAGCTTAGCGCTGGTTAACCAAGAGACCCAGTACTTC. Supplemented by reference TRBV7-2 and TRBJ2-5, the full variable domain reads GAGVSQSPSNKVTEKGKDVELRCDPISGHTALYWYRQSLGQGLEFLIYFQGNSAPDKSGLPSDRFSAERTGGSVSTLTIQRTQQEDSAVYLCASSLALVNQETQYFGPGTRLLVL.

V usage is TRBV11-2 and J usage is TRBJ2-4; maybe TRBD2 (5 bases). The J call may be wrong; the DNA end is better matched by TRBJ2-5. Germline values: CDR1 SGHAT, CDR2 FQNNGV. CDR3 size: 14 residues. The CDR3 here is CASSLGRATETQYF. CDR3 bases: TGTGCCAGCAGCTTAGGGCGGGCAACAGAGACCCAGTACTTC.

The table lists this clonotype with a count of one. A read error may be the cause here, since a much bigger clone is one base away. The V gene is TRBV6-4, the J gene TRBJ2-1; perhaps TRBD1 as D (6 bases). The CDR3 has 15 amino acids. The germline CDR1 and CDR2 sequences are MRHNA and SNTAGT. The CDR3 DNA is TGTGCCAGCAGTCCAGAAGGGGGATCCTACAATGAGCGGTTCTTC. It encodes CASSPEGGSYNERFF.

The table lists this clonotype with a few counts. The chain recombines TRBV20-1 with TRBJ1-6; D gene uncertain. Per germline, CDR1 DFQATT and CDR2 SNEGSKA (reference sequence). Trimming removed 0 bases from V and 7 bases from J, with 10 bases in between. The CDR3 is 14 amino acids. The DNA of the CDR3 is TGCAGTGCTAGAGATACAGAGACCAATTCACCCCTCCACTTT. As protein: CSARDTETNSPLHF.

The chain carries TRBV6-5 and TRBJ2-3; 14 nucleotides match TRBD2. The CDR3 covers 16 residues. Germline assignment: CDR1 MNHEY and CDR2 SVGAGI. The V segment lost 7 bases and the J segment 2 bases; nucleotides outside the gene matches: 5. In nucleotides, the CDR3 is TGTGCCAGCACCAGGACTAGCGGGGGGACCACAGATACGCAGTATTTT. It is translated as CASTRTSGGTTDTQYF.

The rearrangement links TRBV18 to TRBJ1-2, with D uncertain. Germline V gives CDR1 KGHSH, CDR2 LQKENI. This CDR3 spans 17 amino acids. V lost 0 bases to trimming and J lost 4 bases, with 18 bases between them. CDR3 in DNA: TGTGCCAGCTCACCACCGTCGTTGGCGGCCGACGGCTATGGCTACACCTTC. The encoded protein is CASSPPSLAADGYGYTF.

J is TRBJ2-5 and V is TRBV6-5; a weak D match, TRBD1 (7 bases). With the DNA end fitting TRBJ2-7 better, the J assignment may be wrong. Per germline, CDR1 MNHEY and CDR2 SVGAGI. This CDR3 contains 13 residues. CDR3 sequence: CASSPGGIYEQYF. In DNA form, the CDR3 reads TGTGCCAGCAGCCCAGGGGGGATCTACGAGCAGTACTTC.

This clonotype was observed a handful of times. The V gene is TRBV7-9, the J gene TRBJ1-4; no reliable D call. The CDR3 is 18 amino acids. CDR1 is SEHNR and CDR2 is FQNEAQ in the germline V gene (reference sequence). Trimming stripped 1 base from V and 0 bases from J, with 15 bases between. CDR3 DNA sequence: TGTGCCAGCAGCTTAGAGGAGTACAGCAAGTCAACTAATGAAAAACTGTTTTTT. Amino acid sequence: CASSLEEYSKSTNEKLFF.

A single count supports this clonotype. J is TRBJ1-3 and V is TRBV29-1, with a possible D match to TRBD1 (6 bases). Trimming shortened V by 2 bases and J by 3 bases, and 14 bases separated the two germline ends. The CDR3 length is 15 residues. Germline V gene sequence: CDR1 SQVTM, CDR2 ANQGSEA. In nucleotides, the CDR3 is TGCAGCGTTGAACTCAGTGGAGGGGGTGGAAACACCATATATTTT. The encoded protein is CSVELSGGGGNTIYF.

Comment on this clonotype: A clone one base away is much larger, so this may be a read error. The CDR3 region is CASSDTDRASGYTF. The CDR3 nucleotides read TGTGCCAGCAGTGACACGGACAGGGCTTCTGGCTACACCTTC. The V and J genes are TRBV6-6 and TRBJ1-2; TRBD1 agrees at 8 bases. J was trimmed by 7 bases and V by 5 bases; bases with no gene match: 9. From germline, CDR1 is MNHNY and CDR2 SVGAGI (reference sequence). This CDR3 has 14 residues.

The V and J genes are TRBV12-3 or TRBV12-4 and TRBJ2-1; weak D call: TRBD2 (5 bases). CDR3 length equals 12 residues. Trimming left V 1 base short and J 12 bases short, with 10 bases between. The CDR3 reads CASSLGSVGQFF. Written as DNA, the CDR3 is TGTGCCAGCAGTTTAGGTAGCGTCGGGCAGTTCTTC.

The chain uses TRBV5-1 and TRBJ2-5, with D possibly matching TRBD2 (6 bases). From germline, CDR1 is SGHRS and CDR2 YFSETQ. The CDR3 is 14 amino acids. With 0 bases removed from V and 5 bases from J, the gap between germline ends came to 11 bases. This chain's CDR3 is CASSLVKGRETQYF. The CDR3 DNA sequence: TGCGCCAGCAGCTTGGTGAAGGGGAGGGAGACCCAGTACTTC.

This chain joins TRBV29-1 and TRBJ2-7; 7 bases map to TRBD1. Germline V lookup: CDR1 SQVTM, CDR2 ANQGSEA. This CDR3 is built from 14 residues. With V trimmed by 6 bases and J by 7 bases, 15 bases remained unmatched. In DNA form, the CDR3 reads TGCAGCGTGGCCCGGGACAGCCTCAATCGGGAGCAGTACTTC. This codes for CSVARDSLNREQYF.